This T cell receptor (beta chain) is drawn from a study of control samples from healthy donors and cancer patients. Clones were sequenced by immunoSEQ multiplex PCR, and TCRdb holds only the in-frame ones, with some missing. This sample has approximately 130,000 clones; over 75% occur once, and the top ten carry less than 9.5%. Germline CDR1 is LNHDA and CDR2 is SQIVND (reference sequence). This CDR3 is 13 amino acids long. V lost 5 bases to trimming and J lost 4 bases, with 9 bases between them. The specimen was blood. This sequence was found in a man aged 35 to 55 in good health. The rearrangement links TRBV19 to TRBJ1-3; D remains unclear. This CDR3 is CASSASRGNTIYF. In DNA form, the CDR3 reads TGTGCCAGTAGTGCCTCTAGAGGAAACACCATATATTTT.